This TCR beta chain was found in a study of blood T cell repertoires in COVID-19. Across the study: Specimens from acute and convalescent COVID-19 originated in the United States, Italy and Spain. T cells, B-cell-depleted T cells, or PBMCs provided the cDNA or gDNA that served as material.

As handled by the study authors: The authors estimated nucleated cell counts from reference gene primer amplification. Here immunoSEQ multiplex PCR was the method, and the copy in TCRdb shows in-frame clones only, minus some. V and J calls and clone size come straight from that table; D and trimming were deduced from the DNA. Of around 72,000 clones in the sample, more than 70% were seen once. Of note for this clone: Other nucleotide sequences from this sample produce the same CDR3.

Specimen: peripheral blood. The clonotype was recovered from a woman in her seventies with acute or convalescent COVID-19.

The CDR3 sequence is CASSPGTGEGYTF. CDR3 nucleotide sequence: TGTGCCAGCAGCCCGGGGACAGGGGAAGGCTACACCTTC. The chain uses TRBV28 and TRBJ1-2; 10 bases match TRBD1. The germline CDR1 and CDR2 sequences are MDHEN and SYDVKM. This CDR3 contains 13 residues. V trimming: 6 bases; J trimming: 8 bases; junction bases outside the gene matches: 6.